This T cell receptor beta chain derives from a study of regulatory T cells in long-lasting Graves disease. The CDR3 loop spans 14 amino acids. V dropped 2 bases and J dropped 2 bases, with 10 bases sitting between them. The germline gives CDR1 SGHDN, CDR2 FVKESK. Time point reported: persistent/refractory GD, antithyroid drugs over 5 years with positive TRAb. With RNA extracted from PBMCs as input, the TCR library was made. Combining iRepertoire HTBI primers with Arm-PCR of CDR3 regions, the authors built TCR beta libraries. A single record per CDR3 protein comes from TCRdb applying MiXCR to the multiplex PCR reads. The repertoire includes 350,000 to 450,000 distinct CDR3 sequences, about 20% of them detected once, and more than 20% sits in the top ten.

This TCR was sampled from a female donor with Graves disease. The chain is built from TRBV14 and TRBJ2-7; possible D gene TRBD2, 5 bases. The sample consisted of peripheral blood mononuclear cells (PBMCs), taken when the disease was refractory, from a patient treated with antithyroid drugs. The CDR3 sequence is CASSQSGMAYEQYF. The DNA for the CDR3 is TGTGCCAGCAGCCAATCCGGGATGGCCTACGAGCAGTACTTC.